The TCR beta chain under discussion was sequenced for a study of blood T cell repertoires in COVID-19 (dated by TCRdb to 2018 to 2021). About the full investigation: The collaborator samples originated in the United States, Italy and Spain and spanned the acute and convalescent phases of COVID-19. The prospective study material was composed of cDNA or gDNA derived from T cells, B-cell-depleted T cells, or PBMCs. The dataset comprised deeply sampled blood TCRbeta repertoires from subjects exposed to, actively infected with, or recovered from COVID-19. A freely available public database, intended as a resource for researchers studying the immune response to SARS-CoV-2, is where the repertoires were released. The samples were drawn from the first 160 participants of the ongoing ImmuneRACE study and from over a thousand subjects provided by 6 global collaborators. Nearly every sample came with metadata listing a de-identified subject ID, COVID-19 status, age in years and sex. Where available, HLA class I and class II types were obtained from metadata supplied by the sample provider rather than from assay-based typing. Paper-wide results and their limitations: The amount of clinical and demographic metadata varied by source and participant and was provided uncurated.

Taken from cysteine to phenylalanine, the CDR3 has 14 residues. Only the CDR3 part of the read is kept: 42 bases, read in frame from the first base. Looking up the germline V gene yields CDR1 SGDLS and CDR2 YYNGEE. V and J are truncated by 2 bases and 4 bases respectively, leaving an intervening sequence of 12 bases. On this clone itself: Its antigen has not been determined. No qualities accompany the bases; no much larger clone lies one base away.

TCRbeta CDR3 regions were amplified from genomic DNA by means of the immunoSEQ Assay, a bias-controlled multiplex PCR. The study's processing was this. Within the assay, amplification of reference gene primers was used to estimate how many nucleated cells each sample contained. To quantify the absolute abundance of each unique TCRbeta CDR3 rearrangement, sequence reads were collapsed and filtered. Productive Simpson clonality was computed per sample as the square root of Simpson's diversity index over productive rearrangements. Held by TCRdb, this immuneACCESS table contains in-frame sequences only and omits some clones. Under half of the omission traces to an unresolved V gene where checked; the cause of the rest is unknown. V, J and clone size derive from that table, while D and trimming were established from the DNA sequence. The sample contains about 410,000 clones, approximately 91% of them found a single time. The ten largest clones add up to 1.5% to 1.8% of the sample.

At one collaborating source in Seattle, patients were enrolled during active infection and were followed longitudinally through the course of disease. Collaborating institutions collected whole blood in K2EDTA tubes following their own protocols. For TCRbeta analysis, collaborators shipped samples in one of three forms: frozen whole blood, isolated PBMCs, or DNA extracted from either of those sample types. The V gene is TRBV9 and the J gene is TRBJ1-2; no D gene call is confident. This TCR derives from a woman aged 40 to 49 with COVID-19, enrolled during active disease. The source material was peripheral blood. The CDR3 reads as follows: CASSVMEGGYGYTF. The DNA is as follows: TGTGCCAGCAGCGTTATGGAGGGCGGCTATGGCTACACCTTC.